This section outlines one TCR beta chain sequence together with its context. The antigen is unknown. This sample was included in a study of identical twins. Findings and caveats of the study: Instead of following the same donors, the conclusions were based on cross-sectional statistical analysis.

The CDR3 is 15 amino acids. Trimming left V 4 bases short and J 5 bases short, with 18 bases between. Germline CDR1 and CDR2: LNHDA and SQIVND (reference sequence). TCRdb passed the 5' RACE reads through MiXCR, listing each CDR3 protein once. This sample has a few hundred thousand distinct CDR3 sequences, with nearly 10% found just once. This sample also appeared in a second study, on yellow fever vaccine responses in identical twins.

The material sequenced was PBMCs. This receptor was identified in a young woman in good health. The chain carries TRBV19 and TRBJ2-7, with no clear D. For the CDR3, the DNA is TGTGCCAGTAGTACGCGAGGAAAGTATGAAAACGAGCAGTACTTC. Encoded protein: CASSTRGKYENEQYF.